Detailed here is one T cell receptor beta chain. The antigen is unknown. The sample comes from a study of cytomegalovirus exposure and HLA in healthy donors. Study-level findings and limits: For most TCR sequences rarity was the rule, although some public TCRs occurred in many donors. The authors listed approximately 160 TCR beta chains as cytomegalovirus-associated.

The junction had 10 bases not matched to a gene; V was cut back by 2 bases and J by 12 bases. This CDR3 comprises 14 residues. The germline gives CDR1 SGHDT, CDR2 YYEEEE. Vbeta (60) and Jbeta (13) primers were used in the PCR. The protocol was immunoSEQ multiplex PCR, while the TCRdb copy is restricted to in-frame clones and leaves out a portion. The sample yields 100,000 to 150,000 clones, about three quarters seen once. Sequenced input: PBMCs. The TCR was taken from a woman in her sixties or seventies in good health and CMV-seropositive. This sequence joins TRBV5-6 and TRBJ2-7, with 11 nucleotides matching TRBD2. The CDR3 nucleotides read TGTGCCAGCAGCTTCAGCACTAGCGGGAGCGATGGGTACTTC. Translating it yields CASSFSTSGSDGYF.